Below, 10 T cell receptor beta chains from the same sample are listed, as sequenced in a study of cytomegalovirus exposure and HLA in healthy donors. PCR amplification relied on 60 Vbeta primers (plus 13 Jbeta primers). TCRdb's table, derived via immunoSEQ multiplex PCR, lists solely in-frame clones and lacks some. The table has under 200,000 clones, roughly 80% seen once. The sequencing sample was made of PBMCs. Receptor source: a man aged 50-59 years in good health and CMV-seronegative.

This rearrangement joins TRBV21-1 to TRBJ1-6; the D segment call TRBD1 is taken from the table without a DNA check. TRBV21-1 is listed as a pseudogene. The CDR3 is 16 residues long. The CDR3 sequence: CASLGDRGQYNSPLHF. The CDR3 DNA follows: TGTGCCAGTCTCGGGGACAGGGGGCAATATAATTCACCCCTCCACTTT.

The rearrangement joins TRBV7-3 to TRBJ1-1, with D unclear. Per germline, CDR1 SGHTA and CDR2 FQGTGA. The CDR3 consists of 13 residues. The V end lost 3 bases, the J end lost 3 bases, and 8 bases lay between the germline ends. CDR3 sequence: CASSFRSYTEAFF. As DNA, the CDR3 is TGTGCCAGCAGCTTCAGGTCCTACACTGAAGCTTTCTTT.

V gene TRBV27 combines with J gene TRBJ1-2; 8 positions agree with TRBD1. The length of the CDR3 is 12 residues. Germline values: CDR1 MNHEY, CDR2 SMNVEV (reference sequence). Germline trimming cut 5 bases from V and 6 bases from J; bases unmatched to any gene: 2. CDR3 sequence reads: CASSLTGDGYTF. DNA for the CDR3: TGTGCCAGCAGTCTGACAGGGGATGGCTACACCTTC.

The CDR3 DNA follows: TGCGCCAGCAGCCAAGAGGTGGGACAGGGGGTTCTCGAGCAGTACTTC. This gives the protein CASSQEVGQGVLEQYF. The gene calls are TRBV4-1 and TRBJ2-7; 11 nucleotides agree with TRBD1. The CDR3 runs 16 residues. V lost 0 bases and J lost 6; bases outside the gene matches: 7. Germline loops: CDR1 MGHRA, CDR2 YSYEKL.

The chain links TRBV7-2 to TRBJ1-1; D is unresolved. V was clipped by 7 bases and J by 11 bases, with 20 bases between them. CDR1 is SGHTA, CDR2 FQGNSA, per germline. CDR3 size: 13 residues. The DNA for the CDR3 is TGTGCCAGCACCCTGACGGCCCTCTCGGAGGCTTTCTTT. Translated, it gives CASTLTALSEAFF.

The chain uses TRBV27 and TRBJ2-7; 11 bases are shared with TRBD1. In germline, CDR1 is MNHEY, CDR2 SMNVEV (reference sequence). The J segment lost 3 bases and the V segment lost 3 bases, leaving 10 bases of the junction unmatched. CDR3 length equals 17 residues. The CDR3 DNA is TGTGCCAGCAGTTTTGATTGGACAGGGGGCAGGGTCTACGAGCAGTACTTC. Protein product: CASSFDWTGGRVYEQYF.

CDR3 sequence reads: CASSISAGDTEAFF. The DNA of the CDR3 is TGTGCCAGTAGTATATCGGCAGGGGACACTGAAGCTTTCTTT. The chain combines TRBV19 with TRBJ1-1, with D possibly matching TRBD1 (6 bases). CDR3 length equals 14 residues. CDR1 is LNHDA and CDR2 is SQIVND in the germline V gene (reference sequence). The germline V and J ends were trimmed by 2 bases and 3 bases, with 10 bases remaining between them.

CDR3 DNA sequence: TGCGGATCCGTGGGGGGGTTAGGTGGCTACACCTTC. Encoded protein: CGSVGGLGGYTF. This chain links TRBV29-1 with TRBJ1-2; perhaps TRBD1 as D (5 bases). The CDR3 has 12 amino acids. Germline CDR1 reads SQVTM; CDR2 reads ANQGSEA.

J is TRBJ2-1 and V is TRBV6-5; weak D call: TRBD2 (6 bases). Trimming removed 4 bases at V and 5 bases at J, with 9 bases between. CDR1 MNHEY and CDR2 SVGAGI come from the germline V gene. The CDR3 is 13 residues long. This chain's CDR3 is CASSFSGDNEQFF. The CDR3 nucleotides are TGTGCCAGCAGTTTTTCGGGGGACAATGAGCAGTTCTTC.

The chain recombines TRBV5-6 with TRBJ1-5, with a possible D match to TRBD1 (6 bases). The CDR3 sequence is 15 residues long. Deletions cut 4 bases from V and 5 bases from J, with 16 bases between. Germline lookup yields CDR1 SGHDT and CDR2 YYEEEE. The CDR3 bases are TGTGCCAGCAGCGCCAGACAGGTAAAACATCAGCCCCAGCATTTT. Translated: CASSARQVKHQPQHF.